Listed below are T cell receptor beta chains from one sample, sequenced in a study of blood T cell repertoires in COVID-19. Only in-frame clones appear in the TCRdb table, and some are missing; sequencing was by immunoSEQ multiplex PCR. The sample lists more than 200,000 clones, about four fifths occurring once. The sample comprised peripheral blood. The receptors shown here come from an elderly man with acute or convalescent COVID-19. The CDR3 runs from the conserved cysteine through the conserved F or W. The D gene is left open where the match is weak. Some rows have no size entry. The others give once, few or many, or a class for an expanded clone.

d_gene: .
j_gene: TRBJ2-7
abundance: .
v_gene: TRBV6-6
CDR3aa: CASIESGSPNKQYF
CDR3nt: TGTGCCAGCATTGAGTCAGGGTCCCCTAACAAGCAGTACTTC

d_gene: TRBD1
j_gene: TRBJ1-2
abundance: .
v_gene: TRBV19
CDR3aa: CASRQGRANYGYTF
CDR3nt: TGTGCCAGTCGACAGGGCCGAGCTAACTATGGCTACACCTTC

d_gene: .
j_gene: TRBJ1-6
abundance: .
v_gene: TRBV2
CDR3aa: CASTRGSARNSPLHF
CDR3nt: TGTGCCAGCACGCGTGGCAGCGCTCGGAATTCACCCCTCCACTTT

d_gene: .
j_gene: TRBJ2-3
abundance: .
v_gene: TRBV24-1
CDR3aa: CATSVSGRSTDTQYF
CDR3nt: TGTGCCACCAGTGTTTCAGGCCGTAGCACAGATACGCAGTATTTT

d_gene: .
j_gene: TRBJ1-2
abundance: .
v_gene: TRBV30
CDR3aa: CVGGYGYTF
CDR3nt: TGTGTAGGGGGCTATGGCTACACCTTC

d_gene: .
j_gene: TRBJ2-6
abundance: .
v_gene: TRBV24-1
CDR3aa: CATSGRGSGANVLTF
CDR3nt: TGTGCCACCAGTGGAAGGGGATCTGGGGCCAACGTCCTGACTTTC

d_gene: TRBD1
j_gene: TRBJ1-6
abundance: .
v_gene: TRBV6-5
CDR3aa: CASKRDRGDSPLHF
CDR3nt: TGTGCCAGCAAACGGGACAGGGGGGATTCACCCCTCCACTTT

d_gene: TRBD1
j_gene: TRBJ1-1
abundance: .
v_gene: TRBV25-1
CDR3aa: CASREGQFEAFF
CDR3nt: TGTGCCAGCAGAGAGGGACAGTTTGAAGCTTTCTTT

d_gene: .
j_gene: TRBJ1-5
abundance: .
v_gene: TRBV6-5
CDR3aa: CASSSRGSSNQPQHF
CDR3nt: TGTGCCAGCAGTAGCAGGGGTAGTTCTAATCAGCCCCAGCATTTT

d_gene: .
j_gene: TRBJ2-7
abundance: .
v_gene: TRBV10-3
CDR3aa: CAITPSTGRGSSYEQYF
CDR3nt: TGTGCCATCACCCCCTCTACGGGTAGGGGCAGCTCCTACGAGCAGTACTTC

d_gene: .
j_gene: TRBJ2-7
abundance: once
v_gene: TRBV24-1
CDR3aa: CATSGGGDWEQYF
CDR3nt: TGTGCCACCAGTGGTGGGGGCGACTGGGAGCAGTACTTC

d_gene: TRBD1
j_gene: TRBJ2-1
abundance: .
v_gene: TRBV5-1
CDR3aa: CASSLVIGTGNNEQFF
CDR3nt: TGCGCCAGCAGCTTGGTTATTGGGACAGGGAACAATGAGCAGTTCTTC

d_gene: .
j_gene: TRBJ1-2
abundance: .
v_gene: TRBV19
CDR3aa: CASIGSTGSGYGYTF
CDR3nt: TGTGCCAGTATTGGATCGACAGGCTCTGGCTATGGCTACACCTTC

d_gene: TRBD1
j_gene: TRBJ2-6
abundance: .
v_gene: TRBV9
CDR3aa: CASSKAEGAGANVLTF
CDR3nt: TGTGCCAGCAGCAAAGCTGAGGGGGCCGGGGCCAACGTCCTGACTTTC

d_gene: .
j_gene: TRBJ1-1
abundance: once
v_gene: TRBV7-9
CDR3aa: CASRSLTGSNTEAFF
CDR3nt: TGTGCCAGCAGGTCTCTGACAGGATCGAACACTGAAGCTTTCTTT

d_gene: .
j_gene: TRBJ2-3
abundance: few
v_gene: TRBV11-2
CDR3aa: CASSLVGGQADTQYF
CDR3nt: TGTGCCAGCAGCTTGGTGGGGGGGCAGGCAGATACGCAGTATTTT

d_gene: .
j_gene: TRBJ2-1
abundance: .
v_gene: TRBV3-1/TRBV3-2
CDR3aa: CASSQDFTPAYNEQFF
CDR3nt: TGTGCCAGCAGCCAAGATTTCACTCCCGCCTACAATGAGCAGTTCTTC

d_gene: .
j_gene: TRBJ1-5
abundance: .
v_gene: TRBV2
CDR3aa: CASSTRDPLNQPQHF
CDR3nt: TGTGCCAGCAGTACGCGGGACCCTTTGAATCAGCCCCAGCATTTT

d_gene: .
j_gene: TRBJ2-5
abundance: .
v_gene: TRBV7-2
CDR3aa: CASSPFRYHQETQYF
CDR3nt: TGTGCCAGCAGCCCCTTCAGGTACCACCAAGAGACCCAGTACTTC

d_gene: TRBD1
j_gene: TRBJ2-7
abundance: .
v_gene: TRBV9
CDR3aa: CASSTGQGAPYEQYF
CDR3nt: TGTGCCAGCAGCACTGGACAGGGGGCCCCCTACGAGCAGTACTTC

d_gene: TRBD1
j_gene: TRBJ2-7
abundance: .
v_gene: TRBV7-9
CDR3aa: CASGQQQGANEQYF
CDR3nt: TGTGCCAGCGGTCAACAACAGGGGGCCAACGAGCAGTACTTC

d_gene: .
j_gene: TRBJ1-1
abundance: .
v_gene: TRBV6-6
CDR3aa: CASSLEAVNTEAFF
CDR3nt: TGTGCCAGCAGTTTAGAAGCGGTGAACACTGAAGCTTTCTTT

d_gene: TRBD2
j_gene: TRBJ2-7
abundance: .
v_gene: TRBV27
CDR3aa: CASSFLAGGPGEQYF
CDR3nt: TGTGCCAGCAGTTTTCTAGCGGGGGGGCCCGGCGAGCAGTACTTC

d_gene: .
j_gene: TRBJ2-3
abundance: .
v_gene: TRBV29-1
CDR3aa: CSVRLVDTQYF
CDR3nt: TGCAGCGTTCGGTTGGTAGATACGCAGTATTTT

d_gene: TRBD2
j_gene: TRBJ2-7
abundance: .
v_gene: TRBV10-3
CDR3aa: CAIRRGEVGSYEQYF
CDR3nt: TGTGCCATCAGGCGGGGGGAAGTCGGATCCTACGAGCAGTACTTC

d_gene: .
j_gene: TRBJ1-5
abundance: .
v_gene: TRBV7-2
CDR3aa: CASSFRGSNQPQHF
CDR3nt: TGTGCCAGCAGCTTCAGGGGTAGCAATCAGCCCCAGCATTTT

d_gene: .
j_gene: TRBJ2-7
abundance: .
v_gene: TRBV20-1
CDR3aa: CSASRGPAPLEQYF
CDR3nt: TGCAGTGCTAGTAGGGGCCCAGCCCCCCTTGAGCAGTACTTC

d_gene: TRBD1
j_gene: TRBJ2-3
abundance: .
v_gene: TRBV27
CDR3aa: CASSRQGGTDTQYF
CDR3nt: TGTGCCAGCAGCCGACAGGGTGGCACAGATACGCAGTATTTT